Sequencing of this TCR beta chain was carried out in a study of blood T cell repertoires in COVID-19 (dated by TCRdb to 2019 to 2021). Background on the whole study: Samples from collaborators originated in the United States, Italy and Spain and spanned both the acute and convalescent phases of COVID-19. The prospective study material was composed of cDNA or gDNA derived from T cells, B-cell-depleted T cells, or PBMCs. Subjects who had been exposed to COVID-19, were actively infected with it, or had recovered from it provided the deeply sampled blood TCRbeta repertoires that made up the dataset. A freely available public database, intended as a resource for researchers studying the immune response to SARS-CoV-2, is where the repertoires were released. Samples were obtained from the ongoing ImmuneRACE study (first 160 participants) and from over 1,000 subjects provided by 6 global collaborators. A de-identified subject ID, COVID-19 status, age in years and sex were almost always included in the sample metadata. HLA class I and class II types, where available, came from metadata supplied by the sample provider rather than from assay-based typing.

Enrolling through a virtual design, the prospective study's participants ranged in age from roughly 18 to 89 years and lived across approximately 25 United States geographic areas. Cohort assignment in the prospective study relied on participant-reported clinical history from a screening survey and a study questionnaire. Mobile phlebotomists in the prospective study collected whole blood, serum and a nasopharyngeal or oropharyngeal swab from every participant. Prospective study participants could optionally give additional blood draws and questionnaires over an approximately two-month period. Blood samples from the prospective study were shipped frozen or at room temperature prior to DNA extraction. The immunoSEQ Assay, a bias-controlled multiplex PCR, was used to amplify TCRbeta CDR3 regions from genomic DNA. As for the authors' bioinformatics: Within the assay, amplification of reference gene primers was used to estimate how many nucleated cells each sample contained. To quantify the absolute abundance of each unique TCRbeta CDR3 rearrangement, sequence reads were collapsed and filtered. For each sample, productive Simpson clonality was calculated as the square root of Simpson's diversity index across productive rearrangements. Not all clones reach the TCRdb copy of this immuneACCESS table, which keeps in-frame sequences only. Checked studies attribute under half of the gap to unresolved V genes and leave the rest unexplained. V, J and clone size derive from that table, while D and trimming were established from the DNA sequence. Within this sample are over 350,000 clones, with around nine tenths of them counted one time only. More than 0.85% of the sample goes to the ten largest clones.

Study-level results and caveats: The quantity of clinical and demographic metadata differed by source and by participant and was supplied without curation.

From the cysteine up to the phenylalanine, the CDR3 has a length of 14 residues. Just the 42-base CDR3 DNA is kept, in frame starting at base 1. V loses 3 bases at its end and J loses 8 bases; junction bases beyond the gene matches: 8. The germline V gene encodes CDR1 SGHTA and CDR2 FQGNSA. As concerns this clone: The specificity of this receptor is unknown. The record has no base qualities; no much larger clone is one base away.

The chain couples TRBV7-2 to TRBJ1-2, with TRBD1 matching 8 junction bases. Sequencing was carried out using PBMCs or T cells enriched from blood (not recorded which). This TCR came from a woman younger than 45 with acute COVID-19. The CDR3 protein: CASSLGQANSGYTF. The nucleotide sequence is TGTGCCAGCAGCTTGGGACAGGCTAATAGCGGCTACACCTTC. The CDR3, completed at both ends by the reference TRBV7-2 and TRBJ1-2 genes, gives the full variable domain GAGVSQSPSNKVTEKGKDVELRCDPISGHTALYWYRQSLGQGLEFLIYFQGNSAPDKSGLPSDRFSAERTGGSVSTLTIQRTQQEDSAVYLCASSLGQANSGYTFGSGTRLTVV.